Sequencing of this T cell receptor beta chain was carried out in a study of cytomegalovirus exposure and HLA in healthy donors. V lost 2 bases, J lost 0 bases, and 8 bases lay in between. The CDR3 has 16 amino acids. The germline gives CDR1 MDHEN, CDR2 SYDVKM. A remark on this clone: Its matching antigen is unknown.

Every donor was a healthy person donating bone marrow. A multiplex PCR was run with 60 Vbeta primers and 13 Jbeta primers. Using immunoSEQ multiplex PCR, the repertoire was profiled, and TCRdb retains in-frame clones only, with some absent. Among more than 95,000 clones listed, about 80% were seen once. Points from the study as a whole: The presence/absence work took it that sequencing depth was about the same across donors. A previous analysis found most TCR beta V segments productive roughly 87% or roughly 30% of the time.

The chain is built from TRBV28 and TRBJ2-6; no reliable D call. The source is a woman in her late teens or twenties in good health and CMV-seropositive. Sequencing was performed on PBMCs. The CDR3 is CASSLASYSGANVLTF. CDR3 bases: TGTGCCAGCAGTTTAGCCAGTTACTCTGGGGCCAACGTCCTGACTTTC.